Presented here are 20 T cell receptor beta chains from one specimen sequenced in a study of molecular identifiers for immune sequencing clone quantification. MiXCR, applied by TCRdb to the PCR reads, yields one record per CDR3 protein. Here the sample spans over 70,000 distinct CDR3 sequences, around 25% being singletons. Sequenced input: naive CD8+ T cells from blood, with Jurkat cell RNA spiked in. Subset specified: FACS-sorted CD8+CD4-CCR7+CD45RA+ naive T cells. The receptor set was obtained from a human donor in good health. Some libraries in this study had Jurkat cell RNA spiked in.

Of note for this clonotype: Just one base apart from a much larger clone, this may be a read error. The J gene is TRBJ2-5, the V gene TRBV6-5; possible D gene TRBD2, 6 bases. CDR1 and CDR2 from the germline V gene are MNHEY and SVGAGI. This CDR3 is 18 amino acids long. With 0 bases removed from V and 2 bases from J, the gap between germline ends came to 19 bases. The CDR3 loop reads CASSYSAPPSAGQETQYF. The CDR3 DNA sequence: TGTGCCAGCAGTTACTCGGCTCCACCGTCCGCGGGGCAAGAGACCCAGTACTTC.

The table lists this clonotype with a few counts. The CDR3: CASSSLDNSYEQYF. The CDR3 nucleotides read TGTGCCAGCAGCTCGTTGGACAACTCCTACGAGCAGTACTTC. The V gene is TRBV5-5, the J gene TRBJ2-7, with D perhaps matching TRBD1 (5 bases). This CDR3 region has 14 residues. V was trimmed by 3 bases and J by 0 bases, leaving 10 bases between them. Germline lookup yields CDR1 SGHKS and CDR2 YYEKEE (reference sequence).

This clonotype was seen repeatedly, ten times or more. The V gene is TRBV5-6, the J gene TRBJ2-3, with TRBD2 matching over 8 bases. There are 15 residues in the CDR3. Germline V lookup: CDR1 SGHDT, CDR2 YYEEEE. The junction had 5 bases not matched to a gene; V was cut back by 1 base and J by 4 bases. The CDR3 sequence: CASSLYGGAPDTQYF. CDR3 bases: TGTGCCAGCAGCTTGTACGGGGGGGCCCCAGATACGCAGTATTTT.

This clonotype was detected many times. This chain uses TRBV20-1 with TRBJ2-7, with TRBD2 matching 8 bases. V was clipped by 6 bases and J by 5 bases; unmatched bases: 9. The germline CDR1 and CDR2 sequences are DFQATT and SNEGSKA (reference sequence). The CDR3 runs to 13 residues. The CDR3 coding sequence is TGCAGTGCGCTACCGGGACTAGTGGACGAGCAGTACTTC. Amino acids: CSALPGLVDEQYF.

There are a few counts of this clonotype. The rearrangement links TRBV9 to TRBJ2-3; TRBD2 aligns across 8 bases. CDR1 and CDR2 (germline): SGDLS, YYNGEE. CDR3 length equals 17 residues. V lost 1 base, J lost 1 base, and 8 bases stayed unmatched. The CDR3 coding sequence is TGTGCCAGCAGCGTACCTAGGGCGGGGGGACGCACAGATACGCAGTATTTT. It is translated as CASSVPRAGGRTDTQYF.

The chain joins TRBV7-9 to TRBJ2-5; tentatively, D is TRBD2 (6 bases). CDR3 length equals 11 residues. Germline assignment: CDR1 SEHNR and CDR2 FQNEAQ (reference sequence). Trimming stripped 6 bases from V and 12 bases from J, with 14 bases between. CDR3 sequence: CASSDGRGEYF. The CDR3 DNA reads TGTGCCAGCAGTGACGGGAGAGGGGAGTACTTC.

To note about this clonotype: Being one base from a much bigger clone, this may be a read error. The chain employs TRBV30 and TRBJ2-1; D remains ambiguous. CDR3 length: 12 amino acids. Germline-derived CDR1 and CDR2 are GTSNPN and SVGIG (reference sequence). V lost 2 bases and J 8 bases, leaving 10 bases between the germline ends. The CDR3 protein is CAWSYALDEQFF. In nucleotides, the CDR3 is TGTGCCTGGAGTTATGCTTTGGATGAGCAGTTCTTC.

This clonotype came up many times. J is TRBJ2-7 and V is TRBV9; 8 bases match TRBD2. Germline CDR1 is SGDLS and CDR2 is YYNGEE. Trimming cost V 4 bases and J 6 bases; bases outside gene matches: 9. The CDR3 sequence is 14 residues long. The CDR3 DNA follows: TGTGCCAGCAGCCCTTATTTGGCGGGGGGCGAGCAGTACTTC. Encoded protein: CASSPYLAGGEQYF.

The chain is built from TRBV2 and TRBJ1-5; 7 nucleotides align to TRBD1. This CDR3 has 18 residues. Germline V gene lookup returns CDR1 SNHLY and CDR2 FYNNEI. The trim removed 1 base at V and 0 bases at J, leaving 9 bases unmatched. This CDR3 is CASSEDRGKGISNQPQHF. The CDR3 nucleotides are TGTGCCAGCAGTGAAGACAGGGGAAAGGGCATTAGCAATCAGCCCCAGCATTTT. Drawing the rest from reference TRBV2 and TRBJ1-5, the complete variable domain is EPEVTQTPSHQVTQMGQEVILRCVPISNHLYFYWYRQILGQKVEFLVSFYNNEISEKSEIFDDQFSVERPDGSNFTLKIRSTKLEDSAMYFCASSEDRGKGISNQPQHFGDGTRLSIL.

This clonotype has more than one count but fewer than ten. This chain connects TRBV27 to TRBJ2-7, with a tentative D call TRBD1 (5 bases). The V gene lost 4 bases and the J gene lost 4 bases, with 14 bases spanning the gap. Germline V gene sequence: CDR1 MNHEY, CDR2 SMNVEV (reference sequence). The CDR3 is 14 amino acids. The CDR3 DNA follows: TGTGCCAGCAGTTCGACAGTGCGTGGGTACGAGCAGTACTTC. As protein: CASSSTVRGYEQYF.

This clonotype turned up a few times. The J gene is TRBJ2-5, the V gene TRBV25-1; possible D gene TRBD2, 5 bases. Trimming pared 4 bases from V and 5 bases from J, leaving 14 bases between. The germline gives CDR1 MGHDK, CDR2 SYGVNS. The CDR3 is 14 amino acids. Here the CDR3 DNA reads TGTGCCAGCAGTGGCGGCGGGTCGTACGAGACCCAGTACTTC. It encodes CASSGGGSYETQYF.

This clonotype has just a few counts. The CDR3, as DNA: TGTGCCAGCGCCGAGGGGGCGGGGGTGTACCAAGAGACCCAGTACTTC. This sequence encodes CASAEGAGVYQETQYF. The rearrangement uses TRBV2 and TRBJ2-5; D may correspond to TRBD1 or TRBD2 (7 bases each). This CDR3 spans 16 amino acids. V was cut by 8 bases and J by 0 bases, with 19 bases left in between. Germline CDR1 and CDR2: SNHLY and FYNNEI.

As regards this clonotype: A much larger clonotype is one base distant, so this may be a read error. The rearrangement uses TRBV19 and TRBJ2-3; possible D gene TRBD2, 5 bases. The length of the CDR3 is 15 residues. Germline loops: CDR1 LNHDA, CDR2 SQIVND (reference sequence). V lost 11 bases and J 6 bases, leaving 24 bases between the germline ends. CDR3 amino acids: CAGTPGISGPDTQYF. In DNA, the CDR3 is TGTGCCGGTACCCCCGGGATCTCAGGCCCCGATACGCAGTATTTT.

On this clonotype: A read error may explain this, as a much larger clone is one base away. This CDR3 reads CASMLLGQSPGRLFF. Here the CDR3 DNA reads TGTGCCAGCATGCTCCTGGGACAGTCCCCGGGGAGACTGTTTTTT. The gene calls are TRBV6-6 and TRBJ1-4; 7 bases align to TRBD1. Germline loops: CDR1 MNHNY, CDR2 SVGAGI (reference sequence). This CDR3 has 15 residues. Unmatched junction bases numbered 18, after V lost 7 bases and J lost 13 bases.

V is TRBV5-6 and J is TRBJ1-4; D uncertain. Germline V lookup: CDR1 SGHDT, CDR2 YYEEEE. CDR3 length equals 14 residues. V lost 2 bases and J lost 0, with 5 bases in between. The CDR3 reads CASSFVTTNEKLFF. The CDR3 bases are TGTGCCAGCAGCTTTGTTACAACTAATGAAAAACTGTTTTTT. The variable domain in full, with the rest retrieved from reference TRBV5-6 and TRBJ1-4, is DAGVTQSPTHLIKTRGQQVTLRCSPKSGHDTVSWYQQALGQGPQFIFQYYEEEERQRGNFPDRFSGHQFPNYSSELNVNALLLGDSALYLCASSFVTTNEKLFFGSGTQLSVL.

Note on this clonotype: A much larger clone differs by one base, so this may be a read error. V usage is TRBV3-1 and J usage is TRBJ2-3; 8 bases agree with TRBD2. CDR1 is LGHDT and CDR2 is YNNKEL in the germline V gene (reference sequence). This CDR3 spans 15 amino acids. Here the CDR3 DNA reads TGTGCCAGCAGCCATGGACTAGCTAGCACAGATGCGCAGTATTTT. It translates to CASSHGLASTDAQYF.

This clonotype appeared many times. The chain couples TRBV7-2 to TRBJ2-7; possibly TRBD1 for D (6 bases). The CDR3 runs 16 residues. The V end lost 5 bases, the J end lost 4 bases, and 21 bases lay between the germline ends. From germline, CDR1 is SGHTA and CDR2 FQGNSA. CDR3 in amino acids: CASSPTPGQRRYEQYF. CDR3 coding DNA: TGTGCCAGCAGCCCAACCCCCGGACAGCGAAGATACGAGCAGTACTTC.

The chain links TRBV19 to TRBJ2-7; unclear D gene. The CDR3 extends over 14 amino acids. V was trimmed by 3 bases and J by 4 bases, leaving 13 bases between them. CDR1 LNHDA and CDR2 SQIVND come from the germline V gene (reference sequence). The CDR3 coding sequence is TGTGCCAGTAGTATTATGGATAACAAGTACGAGCAGTACTTC. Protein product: CASSIMDNKYEQYF.

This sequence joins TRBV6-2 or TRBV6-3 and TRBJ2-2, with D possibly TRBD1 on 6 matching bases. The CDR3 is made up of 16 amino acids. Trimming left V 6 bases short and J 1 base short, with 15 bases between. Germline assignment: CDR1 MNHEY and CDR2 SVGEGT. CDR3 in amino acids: CASSDTGIGNTGELFF. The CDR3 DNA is TGTGCCAGCAGCGACACAGGGATCGGGAACACCGGGGAGCTGTTTTTT.

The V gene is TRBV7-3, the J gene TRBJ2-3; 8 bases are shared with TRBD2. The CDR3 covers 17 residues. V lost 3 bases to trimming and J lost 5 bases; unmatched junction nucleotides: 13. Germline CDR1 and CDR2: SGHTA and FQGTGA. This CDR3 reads CASSFHHGAGVGDTQYF. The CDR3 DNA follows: TGTGCCAGCAGCTTCCACCATGGAGCGGGAGTTGGAGATACGCAGTATTTT.